Only one count was recorded for the clone carrying this TCR beta chain. The sample belongs to a study of shared clonotypes between healthy human individuals. This CDR3 region has 15 residues. Trimming pared 4 bases from V and 4 bases from J, leaving 14 bases between. Germline V CDR1 and CDR2: SGHRS, YFSETQ. Profiled with immunoSEQ multiplex PCR; TCRdb holds only in-frame clones, not every one. The sample has millions of clones, just over 90% seen once. Sequences were obtained from naive CD4+ T cells from PBMCs. Subset indicated: CD45RA+ positively selected. The V and J genes are TRBV5-1 and TRBJ2-2; the D gene is possibly TRBD1 (6 bases). The TCR sequence derives from a man younger than 30 in good health. Some clones in this sample may be carry-over from other donors' samples. The CDR3 is CASSQGTSGTGELFF. DNA for the CDR3: TGCGCCAGCAGCCAAGGGACATCCGGCACCGGGGAGCTGTTTTTT.